Listed below are T cell receptor beta chains from one sample, sequenced in a study of blood T cell repertoires in COVID-19. The table came from immunoSEQ multiplex PCR; TCRdb's copy has only in-frame clones and leaves some out. The sample has over 300,000 clones, roughly 90% seen once; the top ten hold about 6.8%. The sequencing sample was made of peripheral blood. These TCRs come from a man younger than 35 who had recovered from COVID-19. The CDR3 runs from the conserved cysteine through the conserved F or W. Fields, in order: J gene, D gene, V gene, clone size, CDR3 protein, CDR3 DNA. A D gene is named only where the DNA matches it firmly. Clone sizes are given selectively: once, few, many, or a class where the clone is expanded.

j_gene: TRBJ2-1; d_gene: TRBD2; v_gene: TRBV9; abundance: -; CDR3aa: CASSASGSPYNEQFF; CDR3nt: TGTGCCAGCAGTGCAAGCGGGAGTCCCTACAATGAGCAGTTCTTC
j_gene: TRBJ1-1; d_gene: -; v_gene: TRBV6-5; abundance: once; CDR3aa: CASSTSEKAFF; CDR3nt: TGTGCCAGCAGCACGTCTGAGAAAGCTTTCTTT
j_gene: TRBJ2-5; d_gene: -; v_gene: TRBV28; abundance: -; CDR3aa: CASSFGPIQETQYF; CDR3nt: TGTGCCAGCAGTTTTGGGCCCATCCAAGAGACCCAGTACTTC
j_gene: TRBJ2-7; d_gene: -; v_gene: TRBV5-1; abundance: -; CDR3aa: CASSPGLTFSYEQYF; CDR3nt: TGCGCCAGCAGCCCGGGACTGACCTTCTCCTACGAGCAGTACTTC
j_gene: TRBJ2-7; d_gene: -; v_gene: TRBV11-3; abundance: -; CDR3aa: CASSIRAGSYEQYF; CDR3nt: TGTGCCAGCAGCATCCGCGCCGGGTCCTACGAGCAGTACTTC
j_gene: TRBJ2-1; d_gene: -; v_gene: TRBV27; abundance: -; CDR3aa: CASSWGDSPTNEQFF; CDR3nt: TGTGCCAGCAGTTGGGGGGACAGCCCGACCAATGAGCAGTTCTTC
j_gene: TRBJ2-7; d_gene: -; v_gene: TRBV18; abundance: -; CDR3aa: CASSPFNAEGDEQYF; CDR3nt: TGTGCCAGCTCACCATTCAATGCCGAAGGGGACGAGCAGTACTTC
j_gene: TRBJ2-3; d_gene: TRBD1; v_gene: TRBV5-6; abundance: -; CDR3aa: CASSLVGDSSTDTQYF; CDR3nt: TGTGCCAGCAGCTTGGTAGGGGACAGTAGCACAGATACGCAGTATTTT
j_gene: TRBJ1-2; d_gene: TRBD1; v_gene: TRBV6-6; abundance: -; CDR3aa: CASSPRKDRGTNYGYTF; CDR3nt: TGTGCCAGCAGTCCAAGGAAAGACAGGGGTACTAACTATGGCTACACCTTC
j_gene: TRBJ1-3; d_gene: -; v_gene: TRBV3-1/TRBV3-2; abundance: many; CDR3aa: CASSHSGAGNTIYF; CDR3nt: TGTGCCAGCAGCCACTCAGGGGCTGGAAACACCATATATTTT
j_gene: TRBJ1-1; d_gene: -; v_gene: TRBV7-9; abundance: -; CDR3aa: CASSIHAGTRAGDTEAFF; CDR3nt: TGTGCCAGCAGCATACACGCCGGGACACGGGCTGGGGACACTGAAGCTTTCTTT
j_gene: TRBJ1-4; d_gene: TRBD1; v_gene: TRBV4-3; abundance: -; CDR3aa: CASSQVVGQDGAREKLFF; CDR3nt: TGCGCCAGCAGCCAAGTCGTGGGACAGGACGGCGCTCGCGAAAAACTGTTTTTT
j_gene: TRBJ2-5; d_gene: -; v_gene: TRBV12-3/TRBV12-4; abundance: once; CDR3aa: CASSAMGLETQYF; CDR3nt: TGTGCCAGCAGTGCTATGGGCCTAGAGACCCAGTACTTC
j_gene: TRBJ1-2; d_gene: TRBD1; v_gene: TRBV12-3/TRBV12-4; abundance: -; CDR3aa: CASSLGTGYGYTF; CDR3nt: TGTGCCAGCAGTTTAGGGACAGGTTATGGCTACACCTTC
j_gene: TRBJ2-5; d_gene: TRBD1; v_gene: TRBV15; abundance: -; CDR3aa: CATSLGGQGQETQYF; CDR3nt: TGTGCCACCAGCCTCGGGGGACAGGGGCAAGAGACCCAGTACTTC
j_gene: TRBJ2-1; d_gene: TRBD2; v_gene: TRBV7-2; abundance: -; CDR3aa: CASKAGGSYNEQFF; CDR3nt: TGTGCTTCTAAGGCGGGGGGCTCCTACAATGAGCAGTTCTTC
j_gene: TRBJ2-1; d_gene: -; v_gene: TRBV5-1; abundance: -; CDR3aa: CASSLAIRQSSGNEQFF; CDR3nt: TGCGCCAGCAGCTTGGCAATTAGACAGAGCTCGGGCAATGAGCAGTTCTTC
j_gene: TRBJ2-7; d_gene: TRBD2; v_gene: TRBV27; abundance: -; CDR3aa: CASSYGLAVPYEQYF; CDR3nt: TGTGCCAGCAGTTACGGACTAGCGGTTCCCTACGAGCAGTACTTC
j_gene: TRBJ1-1; d_gene: TRBD1; v_gene: TRBV19; abundance: -; CDR3aa: CASTLDRRNTEAFF; CDR3nt: TGTGCCAGTACCCTGGACAGGAGGAACACTGAAGCTTTCTTT
j_gene: TRBJ2-7; d_gene: -; v_gene: TRBV5-1; abundance: -; CDR3aa: CASSSLQGTTYEQYF; CDR3nt: TGCGCCAGCAGCTCGCTACAGGGAACCACCTACGAGCAGTACTTC
j_gene: TRBJ1-1; d_gene: -; v_gene: TRBV11-2; abundance: -; CDR3aa: CASSLVGGQGGTEAFF; CDR3nt: TGTGCCAGCAGCTTAGTGGGTGGTCAAGGGGGCACTGAAGCTTTCTTT
j_gene: TRBJ2-7; d_gene: TRBD1; v_gene: TRBV28; abundance: -; CDR3aa: CASGETGLGSYEQYF; CDR3nt: TGTGCCAGCGGAGAGACAGGGTTAGGCTCCTACGAGCAGTACTTC
j_gene: TRBJ2-4; d_gene: TRBD2; v_gene: TRBV4-2; abundance: -; CDR3aa: CASSQEASGENIQYF; CDR3nt: TGTGCCAGCAGCCAAGAAGCTAGCGGGGAAAACATTCAGTACTTC
j_gene: TRBJ1-2; d_gene: -; v_gene: TRBV5-4; abundance: -; CDR3aa: CASSEPLTENYGYTF; CDR3nt: TGTGCCAGCAGCGAACCCCTGACAGAGAACTATGGCTACACCTTC
j_gene: TRBJ1-1; d_gene: -; v_gene: TRBV19; abundance: -; CDR3aa: CASSIPWGGGTEAFF; CDR3nt: TGTGCCAGTAGTATTCCGTGGGGCGGGGGCACTGAAGCTTTCTTT
j_gene: TRBJ1-6; d_gene: TRBD1; v_gene: TRBV7-6; abundance: -; CDR3aa: CASSLGYGGQGNSPLHF; CDR3nt: TGTGCCAGCAGCTTAGGATATGGGGGACAGGGTAATTCACCCCTCCACTTT
j_gene: TRBJ2-2; d_gene: TRBD1; v_gene: TRBV29-1; abundance: -; CDR3aa: CSVGDRGHGELFF; CDR3nt: TGCAGCGTGGGGGACAGGGGCCACGGGGAGCTGTTTTTT
j_gene: TRBJ2-3; d_gene: -; v_gene: TRBV19; abundance: -; CDR3aa: CASSITETGDTQYF; CDR3nt: TGTGCCAGTAGTATAACGGAAACGGGAGATACGCAGTATTTT
j_gene: TRBJ1-4; d_gene: TRBD1; v_gene: TRBV18; abundance: -; CDR3aa: CASSPRGQGATNEKLFF; CDR3nt: TGTGCCAGCTCCCCTAGGGGACAGGGGGCGACGAATGAAAAACTGTTTTTT
j_gene: TRBJ2-1; d_gene: -; v_gene: TRBV7-6; abundance: -; CDR3aa: CASSPLVEQFF; CDR3nt: TGTGCCAGCAGCCCCCTCGTTGAGCAGTTCTTC
j_gene: TRBJ1-1; d_gene: -; v_gene: TRBV6-6; abundance: -; CDR3aa: CASNRRSTNTEAFF; CDR3nt: TGTGCCAGCAATCGTAGGAGTACGAACACTGAAGCTTTCTTT
j_gene: TRBJ2-2; d_gene: TRBD2; v_gene: TRBV18; abundance: -; CDR3aa: CASSPAGLGTGELFF; CDR3nt: TGTGCCAGCTCACCAGCGGGACTAGGGACCGGGGAGCTGTTTTTT
j_gene: TRBJ2-1; d_gene: TRBD2; v_gene: TRBV6-2/TRBV6-3; abundance: -; CDR3aa: CASSVTSATNEQFF; CDR3nt: TGTGCCAGCAGTGTGACTAGCGCGACCAATGAGCAGTTCTTC
j_gene: TRBJ1-3; d_gene: TRBD1; v_gene: TRBV9; abundance: -; CDR3aa: CASSGATGANSGNTIYF; CDR3nt: TGTGCCAGCAGCGGAGCGACAGGGGCGAACTCTGGAAACACCATATATTTT
j_gene: TRBJ2-7; d_gene: -; v_gene: TRBV9; abundance: -; CDR3aa: CASSVGGHEEQYF; CDR3nt: TGTGCCAGCAGCGTAGGAGGGCATGAAGAGCAGTACTTC
j_gene: TRBJ1-2; d_gene: TRBD1; v_gene: TRBV7-8; abundance: -; CDR3aa: CASSKGQVINNYGYTF; CDR3nt: TGTGCCAGCAGCAAAGGACAGGTCATCAATAACTATGGCTACACCTTC
j_gene: TRBJ1-1; d_gene: -; v_gene: TRBV5-6; abundance: -; CDR3aa: CASSSPTENTEAFF; CDR3nt: TGTGCCAGCAGCTCCCCCACAGAGAACACTGAAGCTTTCTTT
j_gene: TRBJ1-6; d_gene: -; v_gene: TRBV5-1; abundance: -; CDR3aa: CASSLGSVMDSPLHF; CDR3nt: TGCGCCAGCAGCTTGGGCAGTGTCATGGATTCACCCCTCCACTTT
j_gene: TRBJ1-5; d_gene: -; v_gene: TRBV28; abundance: -; CDR3aa: CASSLPGDQPQHF; CDR3nt: TGTGCCAGCAGTTTACCAGGGGACCAGCCCCAGCATTTT
j_gene: TRBJ1-1; d_gene: -; v_gene: TRBV18; abundance: -; CDR3aa: CASSPPGQANTEAFF; CDR3nt: TGTGCCAGCTCACCACCGGGCCAGGCGAACACTGAAGCTTTCTTT
j_gene: TRBJ1-1; d_gene: -; v_gene: TRBV27; abundance: few; CDR3aa: CASSAESKSEAFF; CDR3nt: TGTGCCAGCAGTGCGGAGTCTAAATCTGAAGCTTTCTTT
j_gene: TRBJ2-7; d_gene: TRBD1; v_gene: TRBV7-9; abundance: -; CDR3aa: CASSETGVEQYF; CDR3nt: TGTGCCAGCAGCGAGACAGGGGTCGAGCAGTACTTC
j_gene: TRBJ2-5; d_gene: -; v_gene: TRBV7-9; abundance: -; CDR3aa: CASSFYRGGDHGETQYF; CDR3nt: TGTGCCAGCAGCTTTTACAGGGGAGGAGACCACGGAGAGACCCAGTACTTC